The 24 T cell receptor beta chains in this list originate from one sample, sequenced in a study of T cells in Graves' hyperthyroidism and ophthalmopathy. Amplification of TCR beta CDR3 regions was performed using RNA transcripts as template. RT-PCR in the first round (using the HTBI primer set) targeted the TCR CDR3. TCRdb ran MiXCR on the multiplex PCR reads and lists one entry per CDR3 protein. The table shows roughly 640,000 distinct CDR3 sequences, with approximately 16% occurring only once. The sample comprised blood. The receptors were sampled from a woman in her forties with Graves' ophthalmopathy.

The genes are TRBV12-3 or TRBV12-4 and TRBJ1-1; D is perhaps TRBD1 (6 bases). The CDR3 is 14 amino acids. The V end lost 3 bases, the J end lost 7 bases, and 15 bases lay between the germline ends. The CDR3 here is CASSLGGLQYEAFF. The CDR3 nucleotides read TGTGCCAGCAGTTTGGGGGGGCTCCAATATGAAGCTTTCTTT.

This clonotype was recorded many times. This chain's CDR3 is CASSPRSLSGSGPGYEQYF. The CDR3, as DNA: TGTGCCAGCAGTCCCCGAAGCCTTAGCGGGAGCGGTCCCGGCTACGAGCAGTACTTC. V and J are TRBV6-1 and TRBJ2-7; the match to TRBD2 covers 9 bases. The V gene end was trimmed by 5 bases and the J gene end by 3 bases; junction bases not matched to a gene: 20. The CDR3 sequence is 19 residues long. Germline V gives CDR1 MNHNS, CDR2 SASEGT.

This clonotype was picked up many times. The chain uses TRBV2 and TRBJ2-7; 7 positions match TRBD1. Germline lookup yields CDR1 SNHLY and CDR2 FYNNEI. V trimming: 6 bases; J trimming: 6 bases; junction bases outside the gene matches: 8. There are 13 residues in the CDR3. CDR3 sequence (DNA): TGTGCCAGCAGCCGGGACAGCACCGGCGAGCAGTACTTC. This sequence encodes CASSRDSTGEQYF.

In this sample, this clonotype turned up many times. V usage is TRBV6-5 and J usage is TRBJ1-1, with D perhaps TRBD1 (5 bases). With 4 bases removed from V and 1 base from J, the gap between germline ends came to 10 bases. The CDR3 has 14 amino acids. Germline V CDR1 and CDR2: MNHEY, SVGAGI. CDR3 region: CASSSAGTNTEAFF. The DNA of the CDR3 is TGTGCCAGCAGTTCAGCCGGGACGAACACTGAAGCTTTCTTT.

The gene calls are TRBV6-1 and TRBJ2-1; D unclear. CDR3 size: 14 residues. V was pared by 0 bases and J by 7 bases, with 10 bases between. Germline CDR1 is MNHNS and CDR2 is SASEGT. The CDR3 loop is CASSEARPPNEQFF. CDR3 bases: TGTGCCAGCAGTGAAGCGCGTCCCCCAAATGAGCAGTTCTTC.

The chain recombines TRBV18 with TRBJ2-1; D is possibly TRBD2 (5 bases). Per germline, CDR1 KGHSH and CDR2 LQKENI. The V end was cut by 0 bases, the J end by 3 bases, with 15 bases between. This CDR3 is built from 17 residues. CDR3 amino acids: CASSPPVVGAHYNEQFF. The CDR3, as DNA: TGTGCCAGCTCACCACCGGTGGTGGGAGCCCACTACAATGAGCAGTTCTTC. Combining the CDR3 with reference TRBV18 and TRBJ2-1 gives the whole variable domain NAGVMQNPRHLVRRRGQEARLRCSPMKGHSHVYWYRQLPEEGLKFMVYLQKENIIDESGMPKERFSAEFPKEGPSILRIQQVVRGDSAAYFCASSPPVVGAHYNEQFFGPGTRLTVL.

This clonotype has more than one count but fewer than ten. The rearrangement links TRBV5-1 to TRBJ2-1; 7 bases are shared with TRBD1. The ends lost 4 bases at V and 0 bases at J; junction bases unmatched: 4. The CDR3 loop spans 15 amino acids. CDR1 is SGHRS, CDR2 YFSETQ, per germline. The CDR3 DNA reads as TGCGCCAGCAGCGGGGACAGTAGCTCCTACAATGAGCAGTTCTTC. Its translation: CASSGDSSSYNEQFF.

There are a few counts of this clonotype. Written as DNA, the CDR3 is TGTGCCAGCAGCCAAAAGCCCGGGAGGAAGTACTTC. It specifies CASSQKPGRKYF. The V call is TRBV3-1, the J call TRBJ2-5; TRBD2 agrees at 7 bases. Germline CDR1 and CDR2: LGHDT and YNNKEL (reference sequence). V was clipped by 2 bases and J by 12 bases; unmatched bases: 6. This CDR3 contains 12 residues.

The chain links TRBV2 to TRBJ2-1, with D hard to call. Trimming cost V 8 bases and J 9 bases, with 8 bases left between them. The CDR3 is made up of 10 amino acids. Per germline, CDR1 SNHLY and CDR2 FYNNEI. Written as DNA, the CDR3 is TGTGCCAGCGGATGGGCTGAGCAGTTCTTC. Its translation is CASGWAEQFF.

This clonotype was counted ten times or more. The rearrangement uses TRBV11-2 and TRBJ2-7; the D gene could be TRBD1 or TRBD2 (6 bases each). With 0 bases removed from V and 0 bases from J, the gap between germline ends came to 9 bases. Germline V lookup: CDR1 SGHAT, CDR2 FQNNGV. There are 15 residues in the CDR3. This CDR3 reads CASSLDRGHSYEQYF. The CDR3 bases are TGTGCCAGCAGCTTAGACCGGGGGCACTCCTACGAGCAGTACTTC. The full variable domain, rest sourced from reference TRBV11-2 and TRBJ2-7, is EAGVAQSPRYKIIEKRQSVAFWCNPISGHATLYWYQQILGQGPKLLIQFQNNGVVDDSQLPKDRFSAERLKGVDSTLKIQPAKLEDSAVYLCASSLDRGHSYEQYFGPGTRLTVT.

This clonotype showed up many times. One end of the junction varies from germline; a read error may be responsible. The J gene is TRBJ1-2, the V gene TRBV5-1; TRBD1 aligns across 11 bases. The length of the CDR3 is 14 residues. The germline gives CDR1 SGHRS, CDR2 YFSETQ. CDR3 DNA sequence: TGTGCCAGCAGTCCAGGGACAGGGGGCTATGGCTACACCTTC. This sequence encodes CASSPGTGGYGYTF.

This clonotype has at least ten counts. This rearrangement joins TRBV28 to TRBJ1-2; a weak D match, TRBD1 (5 bases). V dropped 4 bases and J dropped 7 bases, with 16 bases sitting between them. The CDR3 is made up of 14 amino acids. Germline lookup yields CDR1 MDHEN and CDR2 SYDVKM. The CDR3 DNA reads as TGTGCCAGCAGTTCCCGGGGGGGGGGACGTGGCTACACCTTC. It is translated as CASSSRGGGRGYTF.

This clonotype was recorded many times. V usage is TRBV30 and J usage is TRBJ2-2; no definite D call. V dropped 4 bases and J dropped 6 bases, with 15 bases sitting between them. Looked up from germline, CDR1 is GTSNPN and CDR2 is SVGIG (reference sequence). The CDR3 runs to 14 residues. The CDR3 loop reads CAWKGPPGAGELFF. DNA of the CDR3: TGTGCCTGGAAAGGGCCTCCTGGGGCCGGGGAGCTGTTTTTT.

This clonotype was detected many times. This rearrangement joins TRBV5-1 to TRBJ2-1; tentatively, D is TRBD2 (6 bases). Trimming took off 0 bases at V and 6 bases at J, with 10 bases between the two ends. This CDR3 is built from 14 residues. Germline CDR1 SGHRS, CDR2 YFSETQ. CDR3 residues: CASSLVVGGNEQFF. CDR3 DNA sequence: TGCGCCAGCAGCTTGGTTGTGGGGGGCAATGAGCAGTTCTTC.

This clonotype occurred many times. The chain recombines TRBV12-3 or TRBV12-4 with TRBJ2-7, with D possibly being TRBD2 (6 bases). Between the trimmed V and J ends, which lost 5 bases and 2 bases, there was a span of 19 bases. The CDR3 extends over 16 amino acids. As DNA, the CDR3 is TGTGCCAGCAGTCCTAGAGTCCTAGCGACGACCTACGAGCAGTACTTC. Amino acids: CASSPRVLATTYEQYF.

This clonotype has at least ten counts. The rearrangement joins TRBV2 to TRBJ1-2; TRBD1 agrees at 10 bases. Germline V gene data show CDR1 as SNHLY and CDR2 as FYNNEI. This CDR3 has 14 residues. Trimming cost V 3 bases and J 7 bases; bases outside gene matches: 5. The CDR3 is CASSDRQGAGGYTF. CDR3 nucleotide sequence: TGTGCCAGCAGTGACAGACAGGGGGCAGGTGGCTACACCTTC.

Many counts were recorded for this clonotype. V and J are TRBV15 and TRBJ1-3; D gene unclear. The germline CDR1 and CDR2 sequences are LNHNV and YYDKDF (reference sequence). The V end was cut by 0 bases, the J end by 2 bases, with 14 bases between. The CDR3 is 17 residues long. CDR3 DNA sequence: TGTGCCACCAGCAGAGATCTCAACAGCGGGCCTGGAAACACCATATATTTT. This gives the protein CATSRDLNSGPGNTIYF. Full variable domain (outside the CDR3, taken from reference TRBV15 and TRBJ1-3): DAMVIQNPRYQVTQFGKPVTLSCSQTLNHNVMYWYQQKSSQAPKLLFHYYDKDFNNEADTPDNFQSRRPNTSFCFLDIRSPGLGDTAMYLCATSRDLNSGPGNTIYFGEGSWLTVV.

CDR3 protein: CASSDMRDTQYF. For the CDR3, the DNA is TGCGCCAGCAGCGATATGCGGGATACGCAGTATTTT. The rearrangement links TRBV5-1 to TRBJ2-3, with D unclear. CDR1 is SGHRS and CDR2 is YFSETQ in the germline V gene. Trimming stripped 4 bases from V and 6 bases from J, with 9 bases between. CDR3 length equals 12 residues. Full variable domain (remainder filled in from reference TRBV5-1 and TRBJ2-3): KAGVTQTPRYLIKTRGQQVTLSCSPISGHRSVSWYQQTPGQGLQFLFEYFSETQRNKGNFPGRFSGRQFSNSRSEMNVSTLELGDSALYLCASSDMRDTQYFGPGTRLTVL.

This clonotype was observed a few times. This rearrangement joins TRBV5-4 to TRBJ1-4; D might be TRBD1 (5 bases). Germline values: CDR1 SGHNT, CDR2 YYREEE (reference sequence). V was clipped by 0 bases and J by 0 bases, with 18 bases between them. This CDR3 region has 19 residues. The CDR3 loop is CASSLVGRAPPATNEKLFF. The CDR3 coding sequence is TGTGCCAGCAGCTTGGTGGGGCGGGCGCCACCGGCAACTAATGAAAAACTGTTTTTT.

In its sample, this clonotype was seen many times. The V call is TRBV5-1, the J call TRBJ2-3; D is uncertain. Germline CDR1 is SGHRS and CDR2 is YFSETQ. This CDR3 is 15 amino acids long. The V end lost 0 bases, the J end lost 5 bases, and 13 bases lay between the germline ends. As DNA, the CDR3 is TGCGCCAGCAGCTTGGCCGATGGGTTGAGAGATACGCAGTATTTT. Its protein product is CASSLADGLRDTQYF. Looking up the rest from reference TRBV5-1 and TRBJ2-3 gives the full variable domain: KAGVTQTPRYLIKTRGQQVTLSCSPISGHRSVSWYQQTPGQGLQFLFEYFSETQRNKGNFPGRFSGRQFSNSRSEMNVSTLELGDSALYLCASSLADGLRDTQYFGPGTRLTVL.

At least ten counts were recorded for this clonotype. This chain connects TRBV18 to TRBJ2-5; unclear D gene. Germline CDR1 is KGHSH and CDR2 is LQKENI. The CDR3 runs 13 residues. The V end was cut by 3 bases, the J end by 2 bases, with 7 bases between. CDR3 in amino acids: CASSPSQQETQYF. CDR3 coding DNA: TGTGCCAGCTCACCGTCACAGCAAGAGACCCAGTACTTC.

This clonotype was seen only a few times. V is TRBV5-4 and J is TRBJ2-2; 12 bases are shared with TRBD2. Germline V gene lookup returns CDR1 SGHNT and CDR2 YYREEE (reference sequence). Germline trimming cut 0 bases from V and 5 bases from J; bases unmatched to any gene: 11. The CDR3 is made up of 19 amino acids. The CDR3 DNA sequence: TGTGCCAGCAGCTTGGCCCCTAGCGGGAGGGAAAAGGGGACCGGGGAGCTGTTTTTT. This codes for CASSLAPSGREKGTGELFF.

With regard to this clonotype: A read error is possible here, since a much larger clone lies one base away. This chain links TRBV11-2 with TRBJ2-1; D remains unclear. Trimming pared 2 bases from V and 0 bases from J, leaving 11 bases between. Per germline, CDR1 SGHAT and CDR2 FQNNGV. The CDR3 covers 16 residues. CDR3 coding DNA: TGTGCCAGCAGCTTACGGGCCCGGACCTCCTACAATGAGCAGTTCTTC. Translated: CASSLRARTSYNEQFF.

This clonotype has at least ten counts. The chain employs TRBV2 and TRBJ2-5; D may be TRBD1 (5 bases). The CDR3 is made up of 14 amino acids. V shed 2 bases and J shed 1 base, with 8 bases lying between them. Germline CDR1 and CDR2: SNHLY and FYNNEI. This chain's CDR3 is CASSELTAQETQYF. CDR3 DNA: TGTGCCAGCAGTGAACTGACAGCCCAAGAGACCCAGTACTTC. Full variable domain (remainder filled in from reference TRBV2 and TRBJ2-5): EPEVTQTPSHQVTQMGQEVILRCVPISNHLYFYWYRQILGQKVEFLVSFYNNEISEKSEIFDDQFSVERPDGSNFTLKIRSTKLEDSAMYFCASSELTAQETQYFGPGTRLLVL.